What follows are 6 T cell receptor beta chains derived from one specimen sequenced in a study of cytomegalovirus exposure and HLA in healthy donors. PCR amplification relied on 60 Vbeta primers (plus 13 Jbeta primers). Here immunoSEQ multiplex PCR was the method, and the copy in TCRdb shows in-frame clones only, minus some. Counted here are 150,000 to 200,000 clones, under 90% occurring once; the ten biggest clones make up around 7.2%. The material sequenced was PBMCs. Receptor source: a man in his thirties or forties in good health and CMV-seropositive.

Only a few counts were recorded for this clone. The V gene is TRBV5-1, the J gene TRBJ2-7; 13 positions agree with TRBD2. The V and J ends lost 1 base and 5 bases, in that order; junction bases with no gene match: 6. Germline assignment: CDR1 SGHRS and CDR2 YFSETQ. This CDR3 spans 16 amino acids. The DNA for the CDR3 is TGCGCCAGCAGCTTGAGGACTAGCGGGAGTTACCACGAGCAGTACTTC. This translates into CASSLRTSGSYHEQYF.

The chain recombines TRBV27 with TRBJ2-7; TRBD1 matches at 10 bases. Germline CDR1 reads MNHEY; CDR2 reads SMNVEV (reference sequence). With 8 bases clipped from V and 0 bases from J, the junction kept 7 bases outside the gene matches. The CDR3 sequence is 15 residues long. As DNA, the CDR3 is TGTGCCAGCGGGGACAGGGGAACCCTCTCCTACGAGCAGTACTTC. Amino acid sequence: CASGDRGTLSYEQYF.

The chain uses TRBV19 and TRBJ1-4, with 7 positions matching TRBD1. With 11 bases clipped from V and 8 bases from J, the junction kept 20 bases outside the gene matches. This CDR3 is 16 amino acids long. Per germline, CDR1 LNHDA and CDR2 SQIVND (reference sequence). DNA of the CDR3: TGTGCCGGGGGGTGGGCCATCCGGGCAGGGGGGGAAAAACTGTTTTTT. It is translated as CAGGWAIRAGGEKLFF. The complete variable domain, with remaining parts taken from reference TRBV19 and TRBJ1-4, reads DGGITQSPKYLFRKEGQNVTLSCEQNLNHDAMYWYRQDPGQGLRLIYYSQIVNDFQKGDIAEGYSVSREKKESFPLTVTSAQKNPTAFYLCAGGWAIRAGGEKLFFGSGTQLSVL.

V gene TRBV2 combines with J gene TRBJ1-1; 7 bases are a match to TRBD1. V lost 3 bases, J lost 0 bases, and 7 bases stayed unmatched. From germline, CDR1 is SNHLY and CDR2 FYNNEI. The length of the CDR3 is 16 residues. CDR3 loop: CASSDGTVLLNTEAFF. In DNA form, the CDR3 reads TGTGCCAGCAGTGACGGGACAGTACTCTTGAACACTGAAGCTTTCTTT.

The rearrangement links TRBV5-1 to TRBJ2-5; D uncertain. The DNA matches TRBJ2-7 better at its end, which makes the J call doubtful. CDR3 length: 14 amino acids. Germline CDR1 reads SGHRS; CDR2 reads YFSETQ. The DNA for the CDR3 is TGCGCCAGCAGCCCCCCCTATGGGGACTACGAGCAGTACTTC. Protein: CASSPPYGDYEQYF.

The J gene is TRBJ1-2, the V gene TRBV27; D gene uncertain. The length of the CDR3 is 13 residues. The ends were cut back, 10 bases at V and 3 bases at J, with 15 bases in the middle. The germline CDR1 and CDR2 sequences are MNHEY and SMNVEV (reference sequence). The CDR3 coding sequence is TGTGCCACCGCCCCTTGGCAGGACTATGGCTACACCTTC. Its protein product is CATAPWQDYGYTF.